What follows describes a single T cell receptor beta chain. Sequencing used immunoSEQ multiplex PCR; TCRdb keeps in-frame clones, though not all of them. This sample has approximately 40,000 clones; around 86% occur once, and the top ten carry less than 15%. Treatment here: randomized to nivolumab then ipilimumab (arm A) or the reverse (arm B). Live CD3+CD8+ CD19− CD56− cells were sorted from PBMCs. The data were taken from a study of sequential checkpoint blockade in melanoma. The germline gives CDR1 LGHNA, CDR2 YNFKEQ. This CDR3 has 20 amino acids. V was pared by 4 bases and J by 0 bases, with 14 bases of the junction left unmatched.

The sample was CD8+ T cells sorted from blood (inferred from file names), taken from a patient given nivolumab and ipilimumab in sequence. The origin of this receptor is a human donor with melanoma. J is TRBJ2-6 and V is TRBV4-2, with 8 bases matching TRBD1. The CDR3 bases are TGTGCCAGCAGCCTCCTACCCGCGGGACAGGCGAGCTCTGGGGCCAACGTCCTGACTTTC. Encoded protein: CASSLLPAGQASSGANVLTF.